The 3 T cell receptor beta chains listed next were all sequenced from one sample in a study of Graves' ophthalmopathy and Graves' hyperthyroidism (dated by TCRdb to the late 2010s). The sequencer was an Illumina HiSeq 2000. For repertoire sequencing, the TCR beta CDR3 regions were amplified from RNA transcripts. The first round was an RT-PCR using HTBI primers with the Qiagen OneStep RT-PCR kit, and this first round was followed by a second-round multiplex PCR, then size selection and purification. TCRdb reran the public reads through fastp at Q25 and MiXCR, keeping productive beta chains. Every distinct CDR3 protein forms one entry, paired with its most common genes and DNA. The sample table shows around 51,000 distinct CDR3 sequences, and around 45% are seen once. The ten largest account for approximately 23% of the sample. The sequencing input was peripheral blood. Receptor source: an adult man with Graves' ophthalmopathy.

CDR3 DNA: TGCAGCGTTGGAGGCCCCAAGGACAGCTACACCATATATTTT. This translates into CSVGGPKDSYTIYF. V is TRBV29-1 and J is TRBJ1-3; the D gene is possibly TRBD1 (6 bases). Germline V lookup: CDR1 SQVTM, CDR2 ANQGSEA. The CDR3 runs to 14 residues. Trimming took 4 bases from V and 8 from J, leaving 18 bases between them.

Points on this clonotype: A much larger clone differs by one base, so this may be a read error. This CDR3 fails to terminate in the conserved phenylalanine or tryptophan, so it likely reflects a read error. V gene TRBV30 combines with J gene TRBJ1-6; a weak D match, TRBD1 (5 bases). CDR3 length equals 14 residues. Germline V gene sequence: CDR1 GTSNPN, CDR2 SVGIG (reference sequence). V was trimmed by 2 bases and J by 7 bases, leaving 12 bases between them. The DNA of the CDR3 is TGTGCCTGGAGTTCCGGGGGTGAGAATTCACCCCTCCACTAT. Protein: CAWSSGGENSPLHY.

In regard to this clonotype: A read error may be the cause here, since a much bigger clone is one base away. The V and J genes are TRBV30 and TRBJ1-6; D call uncertain. Germline CDR1 GTSNPN, CDR2 SVGIG (reference sequence). Trimming removed 2 bases at V and 7 bases at J, with 12 bases between. The CDR3 is 14 residues long. The CDR3 reads CAWSSGSENSPLHF. In DNA form, the CDR3 reads TGTGCCTGGAGTTCCGGGAGTGAGAATTCACCCCTCCACTTT. The whole variable domain, filled in from reference TRBV30 and TRBJ1-6, reads SQTIHQWPATLVQPVGSPLSLECTVEGTSNPNLYWYRQAAGRGLQLLFYSVGIGQISSEVPQNLSASRPQDRQFILSSKKLLLSDSGFYLCAWSSGSENSPLHFGNGTRLTVT.